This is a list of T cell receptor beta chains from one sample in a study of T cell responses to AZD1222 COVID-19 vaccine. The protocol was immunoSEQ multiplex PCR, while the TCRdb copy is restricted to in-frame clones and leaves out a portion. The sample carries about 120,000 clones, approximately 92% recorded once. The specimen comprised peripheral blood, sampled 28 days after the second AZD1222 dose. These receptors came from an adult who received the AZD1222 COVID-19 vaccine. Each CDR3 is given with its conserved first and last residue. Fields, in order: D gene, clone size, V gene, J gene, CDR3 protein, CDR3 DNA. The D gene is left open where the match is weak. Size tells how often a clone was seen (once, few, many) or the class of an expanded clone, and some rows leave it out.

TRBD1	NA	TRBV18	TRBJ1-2	CASSLIGQVYGYTF	TGTGCCAGCTCACTAATAGGACAGGTCTATGGCTACACCTTC
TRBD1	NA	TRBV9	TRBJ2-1	CASSAQTGGAVEQFF	TGTGCCAGCAGCGCGCAGACAGGGGGCGCTGTTGAGCAGTTCTTC
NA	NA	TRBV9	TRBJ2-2	CASSAPGSHINTGELFF	TGTGCCAGCAGCGCACCGGGCAGCCATATCAACACCGGGGAGCTGTTTTTT
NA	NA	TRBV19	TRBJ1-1	CASSLRPNTEAFF	TGTGCCAGTAGTTTACGGCCGAACACTGAAGCTTTCTTT
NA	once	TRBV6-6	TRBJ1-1	CAAGELRNTEAFF	TGTGCCGCAGGGGAGTTGAGGAACACTGAAGCTTTCTTT
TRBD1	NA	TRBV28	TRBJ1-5	CASSLWGTGNQPQHF	TGTGCCAGCAGTTTATGGGGGACAGGGAATCAGCCCCAGCATTTT
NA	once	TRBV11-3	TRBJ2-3	CASSLGEPDTQYF	TGTGCCAGCAGCTTAGGGGAGCCAGATACGCAGTATTTT
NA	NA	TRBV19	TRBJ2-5	CASSIVVGSPKETQYF	TGTGCCAGTAGTATAGTGGTTGGCAGTCCGAAAGAGACCCAGTACTTC
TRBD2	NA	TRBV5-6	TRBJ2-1	CASSVSGGLGREQFF	TGTGCCAGCAGCGTTAGCGGGGGGTTGGGGCGGGAGCAGTTCTTC
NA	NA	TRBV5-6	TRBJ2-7	CASSLGDGYEQYF	TGTGCCAGCAGCTTGGGAGACGGCTACGAGCAGTACTTC
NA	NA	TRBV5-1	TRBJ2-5	CASSAFPTRTAQETQYF	TGCGCCAGCAGCGCATTCCCCACCCGGACAGCACAAGAGACCCAGTACTTC
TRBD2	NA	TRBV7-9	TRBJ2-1	CASSSPSGGYNEQFF	TGTGCCAGCAGCTCCCCTAGCGGGGGCTACAATGAGCAGTTCTTC
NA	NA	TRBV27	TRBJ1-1	CASSQNTGYTEAFF	TGTGCCAGCAGTCAAAATACAGGGTACACTGAAGCTTTCTTT
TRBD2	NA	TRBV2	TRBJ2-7	CATKKGLDEEQYF	TGTGCCACAAAAAAGGGACTAGACGAGGAGCAGTACTTC
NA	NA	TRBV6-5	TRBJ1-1	CASSYSSRGNTEAFF	TGTGCCAGCAGTTACTCATCCAGGGGGAACACTGAAGCTTTCTTT
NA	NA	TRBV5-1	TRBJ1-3	CASGGGENSGNTIYF	TGCGCCAGTGGAGGGGGAGAAAACTCTGGAAACACCATATATTTT
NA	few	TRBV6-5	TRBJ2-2	CASSYSRSGELFF	TGTGCCAGCAGTTACTCGAGATCCGGGGAGCTGTTTTTT
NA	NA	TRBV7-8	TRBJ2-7	CASSLSSYEQYF	TGTGCCAGCAGCCTCAGCTCCTACGAGCAGTACTTC
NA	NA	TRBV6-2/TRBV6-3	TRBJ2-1	CASSSNRDRVQTNNEQFF	TGTGCCAGCAGTTCTAACAGGGATCGGGTACAGACGAACAATGAGCAGTTCTTC
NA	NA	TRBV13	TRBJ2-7	CASSVTGPQLSYEQYF	TGTGCCAGCAGCGTGACAGGTCCGCAGTTATCCTACGAGCAGTACTTC
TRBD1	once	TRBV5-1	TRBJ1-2	CASSWEGTGGGYTF	TGCGCCAGCAGCTGGGAAGGGACAGGGGGAGGCTACACCTTC
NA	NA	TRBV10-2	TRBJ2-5	CASTLHPGETQYF	TGCGCCAGCACCCTTCACCCAGGGGAGACCCAGTACTTC
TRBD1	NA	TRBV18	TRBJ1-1	CASSPGTASNTEAFF	TGTGCCAGCTCACCTGGGACAGCATCGAACACTGAAGCTTTCTTT
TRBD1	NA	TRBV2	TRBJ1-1	CASTRQGNTEAFF	TGTGCCAGCACCCGACAGGGGAACACTGAAGCTTTCTTT
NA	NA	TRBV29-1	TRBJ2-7	CSVEGGPYEQYF	TGCAGCGTTGAAGGGGGTCCCTACGAGCAGTACTTC
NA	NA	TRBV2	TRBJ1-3	CASSEIRAGNTIYF	TGTGCCAGCAGTGAAATAAGGGCTGGAAACACCATATATTTT
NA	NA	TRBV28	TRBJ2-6	CASRSSGRGFAGANVLTF	TGTGCCAGCAGGTCTAGCGGCAGGGGCTTTGCGGGGGCCAACGTCCTGACTTTC